Below, 25 T cell receptor beta chains from the same sample are listed, as sequenced in a study of blood T cell repertoires in COVID-19. Here immunoSEQ multiplex PCR was the method, and the copy in TCRdb shows in-frame clones only, minus some. The repertoire holds 150,000 to 200,000 clones, around 80% seen once, with 6.5% to 9.5% in the top ten. Sequences were obtained from peripheral blood. The receptors shown here come from a woman in her sixties or seventies with COVID-19, enrolled during active disease.

The J gene is TRBJ1-5, the V gene TRBV27, with no clear D. V lost 6 bases and J 0 bases, leaving 12 bases between the germline ends. CDR3 length: 15 amino acids. Germline V gives CDR1 MNHEY, CDR2 SMNVEV (reference sequence). As DNA, the CDR3 is TGTGCCAGCAGAACGAGTAAGAATAGCAATCAGCCCCAGCATTTT. It translates to CASRTSKNSNQPQHF.

V is TRBV28 and J is TRBJ2-1; 7 nucleotides agree with TRBD2. The CDR3 has 18 amino acids. The germline V gene has CDR1 MDHEN and CDR2 SYDVKM. V shed 2 bases, J shed 3 bases, and the junction held 13 bases outside the gene matches. The CDR3 reads CASSLVLAELGYYNEQFF. Here the CDR3 DNA reads TGTGCCAGCAGTTTAGTTCTAGCGGAGCTCGGGTACTACAATGAGCAGTTCTTC.

This clone has a handful of counts. The V gene is TRBV7-6, the J gene TRBJ1-3, with 10 bases matching TRBD1. The germline gives CDR1 SGHVS, CDR2 FNYEAQ. This CDR3 has 17 amino acids. Germline trimming cut 4 bases from V and 2 bases from J; bases unmatched to any gene: 8. CDR3 sequence (DNA): TGTGCCAGCAGCTCCGGGACAGGGGTATCAGCTGGAAACACCATATATTTT. Translation gives CASSSGTGVSAGNTIYF. The full variable domain, its missing parts supplied by reference TRBV7-6 and TRBJ1-3, is GAGVSQSPRYKVTKRGQDVALRCDPISGHVSLYWYRQALGQGPEFLTYFNYEAQQDKSGLPNDRFSAERPEGSISTLTIQRTEQRDSAMYRCASSSGTGVSAGNTIYFGEGSWLTVV.

In its sample, this clone was seen a few times. V gene TRBV4-1 combines with J gene TRBJ1-4; possibly TRBD1 for D (6 bases). The germline V and J ends were trimmed by 2 bases and 8 bases, with 15 bases remaining between them. Germline CDR1 is MGHRA and CDR2 is YSYEKL. The length of the CDR3 is 15 residues. CDR3 in DNA: TGCGCCAGCAGCCAACCGACAGGCCTTATGGAAAAACTGTTTTTT. Amino acids: CASSQPTGLMEKLFF.

The chain joins TRBV6-2 or TRBV6-3 to TRBJ2-2; the D gene is possibly TRBD1 (5 bases). The CDR3 is 15 residues long. V dropped 6 bases and J dropped 1 base, with 12 bases sitting between them. Germline assignment: CDR1 MNHEY and CDR2 SVGEGT. CDR3 region: CASSPLTGNTGELFF. The CDR3 DNA reads TGTGCCAGCAGCCCATTAACAGGGAACACCGGGGAGCTGTTTTTT.

The J gene is TRBJ2-1, the V gene TRBV5-5, with 9 bases identical to TRBD1. The CDR3 length is 15 residues. After removal of 4 bases from V and 0 bases from J, the junction contained 2 bases not matched to a gene. Germline assignment: CDR1 SGHKS and CDR2 YYEKEE (reference sequence). The CDR3 DNA follows: TGTGCCAGCAGCGTGACAGGGGGCTCCTACAATGAGCAGTTCTTC. Protein: CASSVTGGSYNEQFF.

This chain connects TRBV5-1 to TRBJ2-1; D uncertain. Trimming took off 0 bases at V and 0 bases at J, with 7 bases between the two ends. Germline V gene sequence: CDR1 SGHRS, CDR2 YFSETQ. The CDR3 contains 15 residues. The CDR3 DNA follows: TGCGCCAGCAGCTTGGTGGGCGACTCCTACAATGAGCAGTTCTTC. This sequence encodes CASSLVGDSYNEQFF.

The chain is built from TRBV4-1 and TRBJ2-1; 10 bases are a match to TRBD2. V dropped 2 bases and J dropped 6; count of bases not matched to a gene: 10. This CDR3 spans 17 amino acids. Germline CDR1 reads MGHRA; CDR2 reads YSYEKL. The chain's CDR3 is CASSQTTQRGGPNEQFF. For the CDR3, the DNA is TGCGCCAGCAGCCAAACTACTCAGCGGGGGGGTCCCAATGAGCAGTTCTTC.

The rearrangement uses TRBV19 and TRBJ1-5; 9 nucleotides agree with TRBD1. The CDR3 consists of 17 residues. Germline V gene data show CDR1 as LNHDA and CDR2 as SQIVND (reference sequence). After removal of 7 bases from V and 3 bases from J, the junction contained 13 bases not matched to a gene. For the CDR3, the DNA is TGTGCCAGTACTCCCTTGGGACAGGGAAGGAACAATCAGCCCCAGCATTTT. The encoded protein is CASTPLGQGRNNQPQHF.

This clone was detected a few times. The chain has TRBV9 and TRBJ1-6; 9 bases are a match to TRBD1. Germline-derived CDR1 and CDR2 are SGDLS and YYNGEE. The ends lost 3 bases at V and 7 bases at J; junction bases unmatched: 5. The CDR3 sequence is 15 residues long. CDR3: CASSASGTGNSPLHF. The CDR3 DNA is TGTGCCAGCAGCGCCTCCGGGACAGGGAATTCACCCCTCCACTTT.

The chain uses TRBV7-3 and TRBJ1-1, with D unresolved. The V and J ends lost 3 bases and 1 base respectively, with 6 bases between them. This CDR3 is 13 amino acids long. The germline V gene has CDR1 SGHTA and CDR2 FQGTGA. The CDR3: CASSFGGNTEAFF. In DNA form, the CDR3 reads TGTGCCAGCAGCTTCGGTGGGAACACTGAAGCTTTCTTT.

The genes are TRBV5-1 and TRBJ2-7; 11 bases line up with TRBD2. The CDR3 has 17 residues. J gave up 5 bases and V 5 bases, and 15 bases lay outside the gene matches. Germline V gene sequence: CDR1 SGHRS, CDR2 YFSETQ. The CDR3 sequence is CASRAGTSGARRNEQYF. CDR3 nucleotides: TGCGCCAGCAGGGCCGGGACTAGCGGAGCCCGAAGGAACGAGCAGTACTTC.

This chain joins TRBV7-2 and TRBJ1-6; 12 bases are a match to TRBD1. With 5 bases clipped from V and 10 bases from J, the junction kept 6 bases outside the gene matches. The germline CDR1 and CDR2 sequences are SGHTA and FQGNSA. The CDR3 runs to 15 residues. The CDR3 DNA is TGTGCCAGCAGCCCGGGACAGGGGGCACAATCACCCCTCCACTTT. Amino acids: CASSPGQGAQSPLHF.

The chain couples TRBV12-3 or TRBV12-4 to TRBJ1-3; D gene unclear. The CDR3 consists of 13 residues. The germline V and J ends were trimmed by 6 bases and 1 base, with 7 bases remaining between them. CDR3 DNA: TGTGCCAGCAGCCCGAGGTCTGGAAACACCATATATTTT. This sequence encodes CASSPRSGNTIYF.

The J gene is TRBJ2-7, the V gene TRBV5-1; possible D gene TRBD1, 5 bases. Trimming took 3 bases from V and 3 from J, leaving 13 bases between them. Germline CDR1 reads SGHRS; CDR2 reads YFSETQ. The CDR3 extends over 14 amino acids. The CDR3: CASSYGAPGYEQYF. For the CDR3, the DNA is TGCGCCAGCAGCTATGGGGCCCCGGGCTACGAGCAGTACTTC.

The chain recombines TRBV27 with TRBJ1-6; no firm D call. The CDR3 has 15 residues. V lost 5 bases and J lost 5, with 13 bases in between. The germline V gene has CDR1 MNHEY and CDR2 SMNVEV (reference sequence). For the CDR3, the DNA is TGTGCCAGCAGTCCATCGGGGAAAGATAATTCACCCCTCCACTTT. Translating gives CASSPSGKDNSPLHF.

The rearrangement links TRBV28 to TRBJ1-1; 8 nucleotides align to TRBD1. The V and J ends lost 2 bases and 0 bases, in that order; junction bases with no gene match: 8. The CDR3 sequence is 17 residues long. Germline V gene sequence: CDR1 MDHEN, CDR2 SYDVKM. The CDR3 region is CASSLVLTGAMNTEAFF. The CDR3 DNA is TGTGCCAGCAGTTTAGTCCTGACAGGGGCTATGAACACTGAAGCTTTCTTT.

The CDR3 is CASALGLAGVRGSYEQFF. CDR3 nucleotide sequence: TGTGCCAGCGCCTTAGGACTAGCGGGAGTCAGAGGGAGCTATGAGCAGTTCTTC. The chain links TRBV19 to TRBJ2-1; 13 bases match TRBD2. The CDR3 runs to 18 residues. J gave up 8 bases and V 9 bases, and 19 bases lay outside the gene matches. In germline, CDR1 is LNHDA, CDR2 SQIVND (reference sequence).

This clone turned up a few times. V usage is TRBV18 and J usage is TRBJ1-6; 10 bases agree with TRBD1. The CDR3 is 15 amino acids. Germline V CDR1 and CDR2: KGHSH, LQKENI. The junction had 4 bases not matched to a gene; V was cut back by 2 bases and J by 9 bases. The chain's CDR3 is CASSPSDRGLSPLHF. In DNA, the CDR3 is TGTGCCAGCTCACCAAGCGACAGGGGGCTTTCACCCCTCCACTTT.

The chain joins TRBV19 to TRBJ1-1, with 7 bases fitting TRBD1. The CDR3 runs 17 residues. The V and J ends lost 2 bases and 0 bases, in that order; junction bases with no gene match: 9. Germline V gene sequence: CDR1 LNHDA, CDR2 SQIVND (reference sequence). The CDR3 DNA reads TGTGCCAGTAGTATAAACCCGACAGGGCATATGAACACTGAAGCTTTCTTT. This gives the protein CASSINPTGHMNTEAFF.

V and J are TRBV28 and TRBJ2-1; possibly TRBD2 for D (6 bases). Germline CDR1 is MDHEN and CDR2 is SYDVKM. The V end lost 6 bases, the J end lost 7 bases, and 22 bases lay between the germline ends. The CDR3 loop spans 16 amino acids. The CDR3 bases are TGTGCCAGCAGCTGGGGGAGGAGAGGAGCCGGAAATGAGCAGTTCTTC. It translates to CASSWGRRGAGNEQFF.

The rearrangement links TRBV7-8 to TRBJ1-2; tentatively, D is TRBD1 (6 bases). V lost 5 bases, J lost 2 bases, and 12 bases lay in between. Germline CDR1 and CDR2: SGHVS and FQNEAQ. The CDR3 runs 14 residues. The CDR3 here is CASSGYRENYGYTF. As DNA, the CDR3 is TGTGCCAGCAGCGGATACAGGGAGAACTATGGCTACACCTTC.

The chain carries TRBV21-1 and TRBJ2-7; TRBD2 reflects the table's D call only, with no check against the DNA. TRBV21-1 is given as a pseudogene. The CDR3 is 17 amino acids. The CDR3 is CASSKALWLADSVQQYF. CDR3 sequence (DNA): TGTGCCAGCAGCAAAGCGCTTTGGCTAGCGGATTCAGTACAGCAGTACTTC.

This clone was picked up a small number of times. This rearrangement joins TRBV7-2 to TRBJ1-1, with a tentative D call TRBD1 (6 bases). The germline V gene encodes CDR1 SGHTA and CDR2 FQGNSA. V dropped 2 bases and J dropped 1 base, with 11 bases sitting between them. The CDR3 length is 15 residues. The CDR3 DNA reads TGTGCCAGCAGCTTAACCGGGACACAGAACACTGAAGCTTTCTTT. Protein sequence: CASSLTGTQNTEAFF. The full variable domain, rest sourced from reference TRBV7-2 and TRBJ1-1, is GAGVSQSPSNKVTEKGKDVELRCDPISGHTALYWYRQSLGQGLEFLIYFQGNSAPDKSGLPSDRFSAERTGGSVSTLTIQRTQQEDSAVYLCASSLTGTQNTEAFFGQGTRLTVV.

V and J are TRBV5-1 and TRBJ2-7; 7 bases line up with TRBD1. Germline CDR1 reads SGHRS; CDR2 reads YFSETQ. This CDR3 comprises 15 residues. Trimming took 4 bases from V and 0 from J; bases not matched to a gene: 7. This CDR3 is CASSPGTESSYEQYF. CDR3 in DNA: TGCGCCAGCAGCCCAGGGACAGAGAGCTCCTACGAGCAGTACTTC.